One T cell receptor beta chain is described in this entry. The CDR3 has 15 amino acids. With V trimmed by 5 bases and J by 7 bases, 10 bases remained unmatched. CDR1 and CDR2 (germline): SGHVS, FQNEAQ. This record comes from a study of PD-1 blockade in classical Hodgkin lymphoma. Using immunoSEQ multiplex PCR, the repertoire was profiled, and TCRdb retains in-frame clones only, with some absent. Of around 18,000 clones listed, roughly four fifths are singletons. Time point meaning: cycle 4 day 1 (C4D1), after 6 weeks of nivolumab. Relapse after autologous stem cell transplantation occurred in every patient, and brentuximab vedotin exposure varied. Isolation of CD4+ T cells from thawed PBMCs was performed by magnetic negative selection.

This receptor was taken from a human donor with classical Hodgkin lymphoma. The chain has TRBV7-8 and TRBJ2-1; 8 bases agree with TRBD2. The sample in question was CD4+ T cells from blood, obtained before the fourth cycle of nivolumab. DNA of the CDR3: TGTGCCAGCAGCCTACGGAGAGCGGGAGCTAATGAGCAGTTCTTC. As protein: CASSLRRAGANEQFF.